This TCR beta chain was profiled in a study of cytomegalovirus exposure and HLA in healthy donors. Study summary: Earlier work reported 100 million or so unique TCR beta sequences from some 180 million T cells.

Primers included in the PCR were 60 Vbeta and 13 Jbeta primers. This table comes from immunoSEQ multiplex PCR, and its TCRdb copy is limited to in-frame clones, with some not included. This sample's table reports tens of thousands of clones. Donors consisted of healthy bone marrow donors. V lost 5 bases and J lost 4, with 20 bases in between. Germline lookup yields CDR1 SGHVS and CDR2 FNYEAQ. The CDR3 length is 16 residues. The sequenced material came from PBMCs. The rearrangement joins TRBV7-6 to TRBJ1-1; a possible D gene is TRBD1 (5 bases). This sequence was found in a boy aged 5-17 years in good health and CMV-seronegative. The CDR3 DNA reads TGTGCCAGCAGCCGCATCGGAACCAGGGAGGGCACTGAAGCTTTCTTT. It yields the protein CASSRIGTREGTEAFF.